The rows below give T cell receptor beta chains drawn from one sample of a study of shared clonotypes between healthy human individuals. Repertoires were generated with immunoSEQ multiplex PCR, while TCRdb's copy carries only in-frame clones and drops some. The table includes roughly 1,800,000 clones, approximately 94% detected once. Sequencing used naive CD8+ T cells sorted from blood. The receptors were sampled from a man younger than 35 in good health. Each CDR3 is given with its conserved first and last residue. A D gene is named only where the DNA matches it firmly.

J: TRBJ2-7
D: .
V: TRBV9
CDR3: CASSATAGSAYEQYF
DNA: TGTGCCAGCAGCGCGACCGCCGGGTCCGCCTACGAGCAGTACTTC

J: TRBJ1-2
D: .
V: TRBV30
CDR3: CAWSEGRYYGYTF
DNA: TGTGCCTGGAGTGAGGGGCGGTACTATGGCTACACCTTC

J: TRBJ2-7
D: .
V: TRBV7-9
CDR3: CASSGGPLYEQYF
DNA: TGTGCCAGCAGCGGCGGGCCCCTCTACGAGCAGTACTTC

J: TRBJ1-1
D: .
V: TRBV10-1
CDR3: CASSESGSELEAFF
DNA: TGCGCCAGCAGTGAGTCGGGTTCCGAACTTGAAGCTTTCTTT

J: TRBJ1-2
D: TRBD1
V: TRBV5-4
CDR3: CASSPMDRWNGYTF
DNA: TGTGCCAGCAGCCCGATGGACAGGTGGAATGGCTACACCTTC

J: TRBJ2-5
D: .
V: TRBV7-9
CDR3: CASSYPGIKETQYF
DNA: TGTGCCAGCAGCTACCCCGGGATCAAAGAGACCCAGTACTTC

J: TRBJ2-7
D: TRBD1
V: TRBV25-1
CDR3: CASSPGTDYEQYF
DNA: TGTGCCAGCAGCCCCGGGACAGACTACGAGCAGTACTTC

J: TRBJ2-1
D: .
V: TRBV19
CDR3: CASSMGLYNEQFF
DNA: TGTGCCAGTAGTATGGGCTTATACAATGAGCAGTTCTTC

J: TRBJ1-3
D: .
V: TRBV9
CDR3: CASSAGAYGNTIYF
DNA: TGTGCCAGCAGCGCCGGAGCTTACGGAAACACCATATATTTT

J: TRBJ2-7
D: .
V: TRBV11-2
CDR3: CASSLVFSPGYEQYF
DNA: TGTGCCAGCAGCTTAGTCTTTTCCCCGGGATACGAGCAGTACTTC

J: TRBJ1-2
D: TRBD1
V: TRBV27
CDR3: CASSLGQGAYGYTF
DNA: TGTGCCAGCAGTTTGGGACAGGGGGCGTATGGCTACACCTTC

J: TRBJ1-2
D: TRBD1
V: TRBV14
CDR3: CASSHKTGTGHNYGYTF
DNA: TGTGCCAGCAGCCACAAAACCGGGACAGGCCATAACTATGGCTACACCTTC

J: TRBJ2-2
D: .
V: TRBV29-1
CDR3: CSVQGGSGELFF
DNA: TGCAGCGTCCAGGGCGGTTCCGGGGAGCTGTTTTTT

J: TRBJ2-3
D: .
V: TRBV4-1
CDR3: CASSQAPSGTDTQYF
DNA: TGCGCCAGCAGCCAAGCCCCTAGCGGCACAGATACGCAGTATTTT

J: TRBJ1-5
D: .
V: TRBV5-5
CDR3: CASSLAGAPDQPQHF
DNA: TGTGCCAGCAGCTTGGCGGGGGCTCCCGATCAGCCCCAGCATTTT

J: TRBJ1-2
D: .
V: TRBV6-6
CDR3: CASSYLVGYTF
DNA: TGTGCCAGCAGTTACCTGGTAGGCTACACCTTC

J: TRBJ2-1
D: TRBD1
V: TRBV12-5
CDR3: CASGSTGVPYNEQFF
DNA: TGTGCTAGTGGCTCTACAGGGGTCCCCTACAATGAGCAGTTCTTC

J: TRBJ1-2
D: .
V: TRBV10-3
CDR3: CAISESGEAYGYTF
DNA: TGTGCCATCAGTGAATCAGGGGAGGCCTATGGCTACACCTTC